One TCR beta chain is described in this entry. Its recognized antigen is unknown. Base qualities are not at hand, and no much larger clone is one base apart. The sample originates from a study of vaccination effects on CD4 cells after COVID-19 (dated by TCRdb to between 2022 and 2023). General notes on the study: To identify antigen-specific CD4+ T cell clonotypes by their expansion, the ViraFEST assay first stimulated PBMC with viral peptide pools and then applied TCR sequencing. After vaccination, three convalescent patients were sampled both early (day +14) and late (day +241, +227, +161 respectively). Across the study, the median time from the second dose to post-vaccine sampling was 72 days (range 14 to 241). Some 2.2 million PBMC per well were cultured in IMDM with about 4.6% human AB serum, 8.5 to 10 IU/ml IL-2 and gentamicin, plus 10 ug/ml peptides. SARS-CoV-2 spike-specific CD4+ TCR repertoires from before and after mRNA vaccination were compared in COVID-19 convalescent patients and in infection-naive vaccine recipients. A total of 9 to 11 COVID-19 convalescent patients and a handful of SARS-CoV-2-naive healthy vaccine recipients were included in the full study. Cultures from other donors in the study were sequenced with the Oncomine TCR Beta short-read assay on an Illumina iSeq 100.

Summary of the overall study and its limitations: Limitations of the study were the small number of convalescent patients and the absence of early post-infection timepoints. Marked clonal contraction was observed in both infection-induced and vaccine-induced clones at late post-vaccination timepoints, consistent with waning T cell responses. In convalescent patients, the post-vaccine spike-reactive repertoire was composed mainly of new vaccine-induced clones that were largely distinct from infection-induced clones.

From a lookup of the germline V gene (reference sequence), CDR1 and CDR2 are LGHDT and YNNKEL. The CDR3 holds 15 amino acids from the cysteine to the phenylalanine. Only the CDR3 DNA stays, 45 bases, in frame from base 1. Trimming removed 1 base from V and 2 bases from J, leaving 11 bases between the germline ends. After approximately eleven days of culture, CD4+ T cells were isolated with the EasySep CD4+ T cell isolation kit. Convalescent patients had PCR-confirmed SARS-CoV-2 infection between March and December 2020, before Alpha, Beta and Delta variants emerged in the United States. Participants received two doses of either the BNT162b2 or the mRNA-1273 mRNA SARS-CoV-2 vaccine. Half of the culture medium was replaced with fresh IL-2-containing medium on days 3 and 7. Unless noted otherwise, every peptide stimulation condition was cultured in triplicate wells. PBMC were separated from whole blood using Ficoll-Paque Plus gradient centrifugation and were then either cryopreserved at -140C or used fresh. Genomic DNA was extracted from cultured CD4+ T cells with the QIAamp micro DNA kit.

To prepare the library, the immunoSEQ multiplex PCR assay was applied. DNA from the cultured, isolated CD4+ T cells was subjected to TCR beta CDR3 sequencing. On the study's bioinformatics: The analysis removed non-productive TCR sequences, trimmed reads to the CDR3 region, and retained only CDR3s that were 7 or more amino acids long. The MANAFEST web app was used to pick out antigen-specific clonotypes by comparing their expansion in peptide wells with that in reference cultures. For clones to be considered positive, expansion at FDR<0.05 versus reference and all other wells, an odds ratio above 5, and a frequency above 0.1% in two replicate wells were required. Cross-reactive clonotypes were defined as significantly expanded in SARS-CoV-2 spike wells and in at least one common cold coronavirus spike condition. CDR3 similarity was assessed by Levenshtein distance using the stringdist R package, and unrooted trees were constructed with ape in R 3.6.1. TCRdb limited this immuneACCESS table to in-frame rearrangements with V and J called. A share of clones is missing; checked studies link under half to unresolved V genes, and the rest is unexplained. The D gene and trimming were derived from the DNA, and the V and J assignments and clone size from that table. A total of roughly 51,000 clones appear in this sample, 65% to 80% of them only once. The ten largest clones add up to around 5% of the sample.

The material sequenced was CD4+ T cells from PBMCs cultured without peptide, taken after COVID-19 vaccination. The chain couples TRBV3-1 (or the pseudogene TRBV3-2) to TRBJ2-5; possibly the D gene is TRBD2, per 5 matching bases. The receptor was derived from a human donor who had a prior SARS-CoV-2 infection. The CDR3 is CASSQGPGIQETQYF. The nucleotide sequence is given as TGTGCCAGCAGCCAAGGGCCGGGGATACAAGAGACCCAGTACTTC.